The 16 T cell receptor beta chains presented below share a single source sample, sequenced in a study of blood T cells in healthy people across ages. A second about 7 to 11 cycle PCR used barcoded and J-beta primers. In TCRdb, the 5' RACE reads were re-called with MiXCR into one record per CDR3 protein. The sample records 1,300,000 or so distinct CDR3 sequences, approximately 59% being singletons. Input material: blood. These receptors all stem from a man aged 18 to 29 in good health.

Only a few counts were recorded for this clonotype. The rearrangement links TRBV20-1 to TRBJ2-3, with D possibly being TRBD2 (5 bases). CDR3 length: 15 amino acids. CDR1 DFQATT and CDR2 SNEGSKA come from the germline V gene (reference sequence). V shed 5 bases and J shed 2 bases, with 17 bases lying between them. The CDR3 here is CSAPPLTGNTDTQYF. The CDR3 DNA is TGCAGTGCTCCCCCCCTGACGGGAAACACAGATACGCAGTATTTT.

This clonotype was counted between two and nine times. V and J are TRBV20-1 and TRBJ2-7; D possibly corresponds to TRBD2 (5 bases). Trimming took 0 bases from V and 6 from J, leaving 15 bases between them. The germline V gene encodes CDR1 DFQATT and CDR2 SNEGSKA (reference sequence). This CDR3 has 14 residues. CDR3 region: CSARDQGSFGEQYF. The CDR3 nucleotides read TGCAGTGCTAGAGACCAAGGGAGTTTCGGCGAGCAGTACTTC.

The gene calls are TRBV7-2 and TRBJ1-4, with D uncertain. Per the germline V gene, CDR1 is SGHTA and CDR2 is FQGNSA. The V end was cut by 5 bases, the J end by 0 bases, with 13 bases between. The CDR3 is 16 residues long. The CDR3 DNA sequence: TGTGCCAGCAGCCCGGACTCCTGGCCAACTAATGAAAAACTGTTTTTT. Its translation: CASSPDSWPTNEKLFF.

This clonotype was picked up a small number of times. The V call is TRBV27, the J call TRBJ2-1; D perhaps matches TRBD1 (5 bases). Germline CDR1 reads MNHEY; CDR2 reads SMNVEV (reference sequence). This CDR3 region has 15 residues. V shed 2 bases and J shed 10 bases, with 18 bases lying between them. The chain's CDR3 is CASSLVQGLTKEQFF. The CDR3 DNA reads TGTGCCAGCAGTTTAGTGCAGGGCTTAACCAAGGAGCAGTTCTTC.

Only one count was recorded for this clonotype. The chain couples TRBV4-1 to TRBJ2-7, with TRBD1 matching 7 bases. Looked up from germline, CDR1 is MGHRA and CDR2 is YSYEKL. The CDR3 spans 14 residues. The V segment lost 4 bases and the J segment 3 bases; nucleotides outside the gene matches: 6. DNA for the CDR3: TGCGCCAGCAGCCGCCCGGGACAGCGCTACGAGCAGTACTTC. This sequence encodes CASSRPGQRYEQYF.

The CDR3 DNA follows: TGTGCCAGCACGACTAGCGGGGGGTTCGATGAGCAGTTCTTC. This translates into CASTTSGGFDEQFF. This chain uses TRBV18 with TRBJ2-1, with TRBD2 identical over 13 bases. The length of the CDR3 is 14 residues. The germline CDR1 and CDR2 sequences are KGHSH and LQKENI. J was trimmed by 8 bases and V by 8 bases; bases with no gene match: 6.

This chain links TRBV7-2 with TRBJ2-5, with 7 bases matching TRBD2. Germline V gives CDR1 SGHTA, CDR2 FQGNSA. The CDR3 length is 15 residues. Trimming at V came to 4 bases and at J to 4 bases, leaving 9 bases not matched to a gene. The DNA for the CDR3 is TGTGCCAGCAGCTCCCTAGCGGAGATGGTAGAGACCCAGTACTTC. It specifies CASSSLAEMVETQYF. Together with reference TRBV7-2 and TRBJ2-5, the CDR3 gives the full variable domain: GAGVSQSPSNKVTEKGKDVELRCDPISGHTALYWYRQSLGQGLEFLIYFQGNSAPDKSGLPSDRFSAERTGGSVSTLTIQRTQQEDSAVYLCASSSLAEMVETQYFGPGTRLLVL.

The rearrangement links TRBV10-2 to TRBJ1-2; unclear D gene. The CDR3 runs to 16 residues. Looked up from germline, CDR1 is WSHSY and CDR2 is SAAADI. V was pared by 0 bases and J by 1 base, with 12 bases between. CDR3 region: CASSESGTDDNYGYTF. For the CDR3, the DNA is TGCGCCAGCAGTGAGTCGGGTACGGACGATAACTATGGCTACACCTTC.

This clonotype has more than one count but fewer than ten. The chain uses TRBV13 and TRBJ2-1; D uncertain. V lost 5 bases and J lost 3, with 14 bases in between. This CDR3 comprises 15 residues. Germline V gene sequence: CDR1 PRHDT, CDR2 FYEKMQ (reference sequence). The CDR3 loop is CASSPRTASYNEQFF. CDR3 DNA sequence: TGTGCCAGCAGCCCCCGGACGGCGAGCTACAATGAGCAGTTCTTC.

The chain carries TRBV6-4 and TRBJ1-2; D is unclear. Germline values: CDR1 MRHNA, CDR2 SNTAGT. Trimming pared 4 bases from V and 6 bases from J, leaving 18 bases between. The CDR3 covers 15 residues. The CDR3 DNA reads as TGTGCCAGCAGTGTTGGACCGATGGCCGTGGATGGCTACACCTTC. It encodes CASSVGPMAVDGYTF.

The chain joins TRBV2 to TRBJ1-4; the D gene is possibly TRBD1 (5 bases). V lost 8 bases, J lost 5 bases, and 12 bases lay in between. The length of the CDR3 is 13 residues. Germline V CDR1 and CDR2: SNHLY, FYNNEI. The CDR3 region has the DNA TGTGCCAGCCGGGCATGGGGCAATGAAAAACTGTTTTTT. Its protein is CASRAWGNEKLFF. Drawing the rest from reference TRBV2 and TRBJ1-4, the complete variable domain is EPEVTQTPSHQVTQMGQEVILRCVPISNHLYFYWYRQILGQKVEFLVSFYNNEISEKSEIFDDQFSVERPDGSNFTLKIRSTKLEDSAMYFCASRAWGNEKLFFGSGTQLSVL.

This chain links TRBV4-1 with TRBJ1-2, with 9 positions matching TRBD1. There are 15 residues in the CDR3. V was clipped by 0 bases and J by 5 bases; unmatched bases: 4. Per germline, CDR1 MGHRA and CDR2 YSYEKL. As DNA, the CDR3 is TGCGCCAGCAGCCAAGAAGACAGGGGGGTTTATGGCTACACCTTC. Translating gives CASSQEDRGVYGYTF.

The chain recombines TRBV20-1 with TRBJ2-4; no clear D. The length of the CDR3 is 10 residues. CDR1 is DFQATT, CDR2 SNEGSKA, per germline (reference sequence). Trimming stripped 5 bases from V and 10 bases from J, with 9 bases between. CDR3 coding DNA: TGCAGTGCTGGCGGTCGGATTCAGTACTTC. The encoded protein is CSAGGRIQYF.

Concerning this clonotype itself: This may stem from a read error, because a much larger clone lies one nucleotide away. The chain employs TRBV20-1 and TRBJ2-7; 8 bases agree with TRBD1. V was pared by 6 bases and J by 4 bases, with 8 bases of the junction left unmatched. Germline V gene lookup returns CDR1 DFQATT and CDR2 SNEGSKA (reference sequence). CDR3 length: 13 amino acids. The CDR3 nucleotides are TGCAGTGCCGTCGCTGACAGGGGATACGAGCAGTACTTC. It encodes CSAVADRGYEQYF.

The chain carries TRBV28 and TRBJ2-3, with D possibly TRBD1 on 5 matching bases. Germline V CDR1 and CDR2: MDHEN, SYDVKM. Trimming left V 11 bases short and J 2 bases short, with 29 bases between. CDR3 length equals 18 residues. The CDR3 spells CAQRPEDKSIPITDTQYF. CDR3 in DNA: TGTGCCCAACGGCCCGAGGACAAATCGATTCCTATCACAGATACGCAGTATTTT.

J is TRBJ2-7 and V is TRBV12-3 or TRBV12-4; D is unclear. Deletions cut 5 bases from V and 3 bases from J, with 5 bases between. This CDR3 region has 11 residues. The CDR3 sequence: CASSRHYEQYF. The CDR3 DNA sequence: TGTGCCAGCAGTAGACACTACGAGCAGTACTTC.